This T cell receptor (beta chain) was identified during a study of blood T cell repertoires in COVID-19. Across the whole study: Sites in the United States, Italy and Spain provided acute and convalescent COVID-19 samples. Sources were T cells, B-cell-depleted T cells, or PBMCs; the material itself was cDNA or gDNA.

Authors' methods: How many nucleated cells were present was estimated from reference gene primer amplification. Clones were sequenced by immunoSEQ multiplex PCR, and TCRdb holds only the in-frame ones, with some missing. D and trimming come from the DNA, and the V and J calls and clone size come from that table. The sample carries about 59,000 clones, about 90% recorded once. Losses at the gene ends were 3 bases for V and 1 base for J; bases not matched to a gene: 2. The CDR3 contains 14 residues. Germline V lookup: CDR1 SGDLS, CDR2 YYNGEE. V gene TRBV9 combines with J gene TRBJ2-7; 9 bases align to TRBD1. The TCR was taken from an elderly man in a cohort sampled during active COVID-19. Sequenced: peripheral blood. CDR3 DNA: TGTGCCAGCAGCGGTGGACAGGGGTCCTACGAGCAGTACTTC. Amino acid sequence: CASSGGQGSYEQYF.